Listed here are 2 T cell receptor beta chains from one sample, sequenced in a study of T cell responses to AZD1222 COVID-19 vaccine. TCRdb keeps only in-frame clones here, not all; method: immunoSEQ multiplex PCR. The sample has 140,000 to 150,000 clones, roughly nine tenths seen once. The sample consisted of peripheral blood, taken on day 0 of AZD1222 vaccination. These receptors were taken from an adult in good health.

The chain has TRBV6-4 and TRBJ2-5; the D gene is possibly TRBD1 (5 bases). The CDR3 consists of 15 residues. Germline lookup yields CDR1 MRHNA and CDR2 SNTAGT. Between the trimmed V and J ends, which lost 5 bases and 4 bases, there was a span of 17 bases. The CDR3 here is CASSPNGQRPETQYF. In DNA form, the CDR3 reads TGTGCCAGCAGTCCTAACGGACAAAGGCCAGAGACCCAGTACTTC.

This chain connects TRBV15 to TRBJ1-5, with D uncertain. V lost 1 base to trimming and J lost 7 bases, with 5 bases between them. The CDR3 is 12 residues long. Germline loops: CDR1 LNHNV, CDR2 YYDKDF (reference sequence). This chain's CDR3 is CATSRGWQPQHF. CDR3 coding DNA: TGTGCCACCAGCAGAGGGTGGCAGCCCCAGCATTTT.